Below, one TCR beta chain is given with its context. This clone's antigen is unknown. Per-base qualities were not stored, and no clone one base away is much larger. The time point label of this sample denotes: after neoadjuvant nivolumab, at surgical resection. Patients had been newly diagnosed with stage II-IVA oral cavity squamous cell carcinoma, and no prior systemic or radiation treatment had been given to the patients. The cohort was composed of patients with HPV-negative, locally advanced oral cavity squamous cell carcinoma. Peripheral blood mononuclear cells were analyzed directly, without maintenance or expansion in culture. The samples were obtained from a longitudinal correlative study of a single-arm phase II trial testing neoadjuvant nivolumab in oral cavity squamous cell carcinoma. Subject-matched pre- and post-treatment PBMCs and tumors from three responders and three non-responders underwent genomic DNA-based TCRbeta sequencing. Peripheral blood mononuclear cells were collected before nivolumab treatment and were collected again after treatment, at the time of surgery. The Maxwell RSC DNA from Cells kit was used to isolate genomic DNA from PBMCs.

PBMC libraries used mostly approximately 480 ng of input genomic DNA for deep sequencing, with six replicates per sample. The immunoSEQ hsTCRbeta kit was used to prepare TCRbeta libraries according to the manufacturer's instructions. An Illumina NovaSeq 6000 S4 flow cell was used to sequence the final libraries, which had first been combined to 3 nM. From the authors' description of their analysis: The immunoSEQ Analyzer handled quality control and preprocessing of the raw data. The analysis was restricted to productive rearrangements, with each unique CDR3 amino acid sequence defining a clonotype. Repertoire clonality was estimated as the Gini-Simpson index, which was computed with the R package tcR. Student's t test was used to compare Gini indices, while Pearson correlation assessed associations with tumor size change. The immuneACCESS repertoire file appears here via TCRdb, limited to in-frame rearrangements. These files lack a portion of the clones; in checked studies, under half of the deficit traces to unresolved V genes, and the cause of the others is not known. V and J calls plus clone size are reproduced from that table; the DNA served to infer D and trimming. Counted in this sample were about 9,800 clones; approximately 59% of them appeared once. The top ten clonotypes cover around 4.6% of the sample.

The sample is drawn from a study of neoadjuvant anti-PD-1 for oral cavity cancer (dated by TCRdb to 2020 to 2023). Background on the whole study: Before undergoing curative-intent surgical resection, most patients got three to four biweekly nivolumab doses at 3 mg/kg. Under RECIST 1.1, a patient counted as a responder if showing complete response, partial response or stable disease, and as a non-responder if showing progression. Patients without progression received a fourth nivolumab dose around day 43 and underwent definitive surgical resection on days 50-56. There were about a dozen patients in the parent correlative cohort, and the response rate was around 30%. General findings and caveats noted by the study authors: The TCR analyses had only a few patients in each response group, and the authors called for validation in larger cohorts. A higher pretreatment blood Treg/Th17 ratio correlated with both higher pretreatment blood TCRbeta clonality and lower post-treatment tumor TCRbeta clonality. After neoadjuvant nivolumab, T cell clonality (Gini index) in PBMCs was significantly higher in non-responders than in responders.

The germline V gene supplies CDR1 WSHSY and CDR2 SAAADI. Trimming leaves V shorter by 0 bases and J shorter by 9 bases, with the junction holding 8 bases beyond the gene matches. CDR3 length: 17 amino acids, cysteine to phenylalanine. Of all the DNA, just the CDR3 is kept, 51 bases in frame from base 1. Rearrangement joined TRBV10-2 to TRBJ2-1; the central 13 bases match TRBD2. The sequence was obtained from a person between 40 and 80 years old with oral cavity squamous cell carcinoma. The sample in question was PBMCs, obtained after nivolumab (anti-PD-1) treatment. The bases read TGCGCCAGCAGTGAGTCGGGTGGGACTAGCGGGGACAGTGAGCAGTTCTTC. It translates to CASSESGGTSGDSEQFF.